These 22 T cell receptor beta chains came from one sample sequenced in a study of cytomegalovirus exposure and HLA in healthy donors. Primers: 60 Vbeta forward and 13 Jbeta reverse. The data were produced by immunoSEQ multiplex PCR, yet TCRdb's version contains in-frame clones alone and is incomplete. The repertoire holds 90,000 to 150,000 clones, with roughly three fifths as singletons. Specimen: PBMCs. The source is a man in his forties or fifties in good health and CMV-seropositive.

This clone has just a few counts. This rearrangement joins TRBV28 to TRBJ2-7, with 9 nucleotides matching TRBD2. The CDR3 contains 15 residues. V trimming: 0 bases; J trimming: 2 bases; junction bases outside the gene matches: 2. Germline CDR1 reads MDHEN; CDR2 reads SYDVKM. The CDR3 loop is CASSLWTSGAYEQYF. The CDR3 DNA reads TGTGCCAGCAGTTTATGGACTAGCGGAGCCTACGAGCAGTACTTC.

The chain employs TRBV5-1 and TRBJ2-3, with 8 bases lining up with TRBD2. V trimming: 0 bases; J trimming: 4 bases; junction bases outside the gene matches: 10. CDR3 length: 17 amino acids. Germline values: CDR1 SGHRS, CDR2 YFSETQ. The CDR3 nucleotides are TGCGCCAGCAGCTTGGCCCCGAGCGGGGGCAGCGCAGATACGCAGTATTTT. Protein product: CASSLAPSGGSADTQYF.

The V call is TRBV6-5, the J call TRBJ2-7, with D possibly matching TRBD1 (5 bases). Per the germline V gene, CDR1 is MNHEY and CDR2 is SVGAGI. This CDR3 has 14 residues. Trimming removed 4 bases from V and 6 bases from J, with 16 bases in between. Here the CDR3 DNA reads TGTGCCAGCAGTTCCCCCCGACAGCGCGGCGAGCAGTACTTC. This translates into CASSSPRQRGEQYF.

J is TRBJ2-5 and V is TRBV11-1; 14 nucleotides match TRBD2. This CDR3 contains 16 residues. Germline CDR1 is SGHAT and CDR2 is FQDESV (reference sequence). With V trimmed by 5 bases and J by 1 base, 3 bases remained unmatched. CDR3 in amino acids: CASSVGTSGGQETQYF. The CDR3 nucleotides are TGTGCCAGCAGCGTCGGGACTAGCGGGGGCCAAGAGACCCAGTACTTC.

This chain uses TRBV6-5 with TRBJ2-3, with TRBD1 as a possible D gene (6 bases). The V end was cut by 0 bases, the J end by 4 bases, with 11 bases between. CDR3 length: 15 amino acids. CDR1 and CDR2 (germline): MNHEY, SVGAGI. In DNA, the CDR3 is TGTGCCAGCAGTTACTCGAGCAGGGGAGCAGATACGCAGTATTTT. Protein sequence: CASSYSSRGADTQYF.

This clone was counted a few times. The genes are TRBV30 and TRBJ2-5; TRBD2 might be the D (5 bases). Germline V CDR1 and CDR2: GTSNPN, SVGIG (reference sequence). There are 12 residues in the CDR3. V lost 5 bases, J lost 5 bases, and 12 bases lay in between. The DNA for the CDR3 is TGTGCCTGGGGTCCAGGCGGGGAGACCCAGTACTTC. Translated: CAWGPGGETQYF.

V gene TRBV4-2 combines with J gene TRBJ2-7; 14 nucleotides align to TRBD2. The CDR3 consists of 16 residues. Trimming took 4 bases from V and 9 from J; bases not matched to a gene: 11. Germline V gene data show CDR1 as LGHNA and CDR2 as YNFKEQ. CDR3: CASSPGTSGSYLGQYF. The CDR3 nucleotides are TGTGCCAGCAGCCCCGGGACTAGCGGGAGTTATCTGGGGCAGTACTTC.

This rearrangement joins TRBV4-3 to TRBJ2-7; D possibly corresponds to TRBD1 (7 bases). V was trimmed by 4 bases and J by 12 bases, leaving 13 bases between them. CDR3 length: 11 residues. Germline V gene sequence: CDR1 LGHNA, CDR2 YSLEER. The CDR3 DNA is TGCGCCAGCAGCCTCAGACAGGGAGGGTACTTC. Protein product: CASSLRQGGYF.

The table lists this clone with a few counts. This sequence joins TRBV28 and TRBJ2-7, with 7 positions matching TRBD1. This CDR3 contains 12 residues. V was clipped by 6 bases and J by 2 bases; unmatched bases: 1. In germline, CDR1 is MDHEN, CDR2 SYDVKM. This chain's CDR3 is CASSGQAYEQYF. For the CDR3, the DNA is TGTGCCAGCAGCGGACAGGCCTACGAGCAGTACTTC.

V and J are TRBV11-2 and TRBJ1-1; D is unresolved. V lost 0 bases and J 6 bases, leaving 11 bases between the germline ends. This CDR3 is 14 amino acids long. Looked up from germline, CDR1 is SGHAT and CDR2 is FQNNGV. For the CDR3, the DNA is TGTGCCAGCAGCTTAGAGATGGCCTCCGCTGAAGCTTTCTTT. Its translation: CASSLEMASAEAFF.

The chain has TRBV5-6 and TRBJ2-7, with a possible D match to TRBD1 (5 bases). Germline V CDR1 and CDR2: SGHDT, YYEEEE. CDR3 size: 14 residues. Trimming removed 1 base from V and 5 bases from J, with 13 bases in between. DNA of the CDR3: TGTGCCAGCAGCTTGTTCCAGGGAAAGGACGAGCAGTACTTC. It codes for CASSLFQGKDEQYF. The entire variable domain, with the rest obtained from reference TRBV5-6 and TRBJ2-7, is as follows: DAGVTQSPTHLIKTRGQQVTLRCSPKSGHDTVSWYQQALGQGPQFIFQYYEEEERQRGNFPDRFSGHQFPNYSSELNVNALLLGDSALYLCASSLFQGKDEQYFGPGTRLTVT.

In this sample, this clone turned up a few times. The rearrangement uses TRBV6-5 and TRBJ2-5; a possible D gene is TRBD2 (6 bases). Trimming left V 2 bases short and J 9 bases short, with 16 bases between. Germline CDR1 MNHEY, CDR2 SVGAGI. CDR3 length equals 14 residues. The CDR3 region is CASSYGARPGAQYF. The CDR3 bases are TGTGCCAGCAGTTACGGTGCGAGGCCGGGGGCCCAGTACTTC.

The chain carries TRBV18 and TRBJ2-5; the match to TRBD2 covers 10 bases. With 0 bases clipped from V and 7 bases from J, the junction kept 5 bases outside the gene matches. The CDR3 covers 15 residues. Germline lookup yields CDR1 KGHSH and CDR2 LQKENI. DNA of the CDR3: TGTGCCAGCTCACCACCGGGACTAGCGATAGGGACCCAGTACTTC. Residues: CASSPPGLAIGTQYF.

V and J are TRBV12-5 and TRBJ2-5, with 11 bases lining up with TRBD1. This CDR3 has 14 residues. Germline CDR1 LGHNT, CDR2 FRNRAP. V shed 7 bases and J 5 bases; nucleotides not matched to a gene: 6. The CDR3 coding sequence is TGTGCTAGTGCCGGACAGGGGGCGAAGGAGACCCAGTACTTC. Translating it yields CASAGQGAKETQYF. Together with reference TRBV12-5 and TRBJ2-5, the CDR3 gives the full variable domain: DARVTQTPRHKVTEMGQEVTMRCQPILGHNTVFWYRQTMMQGLELLAYFRNRAPLDDSGMPKDRFSAEMPDATLATLKIQPSEPRDSAVYFCASAGQGAKETQYFGPGTRLLVL.

J is TRBJ2-7 and V is TRBV18, with D possibly matching TRBD1 (6 bases). Trimming took off 6 bases at V and 6 bases at J, with 12 bases between the two ends. CDR1 and CDR2 from the germline V gene are KGHSH and LQKENI. This CDR3 spans 12 amino acids. CDR3 coding DNA: TGTGCCAGCTCCCGCAGGGGTTCCGAGCAGTACTTC. It encodes CASSRRGSEQYF. The full variable domain, completed using reference TRBV18 and TRBJ2-7, is NAGVMQNPRHLVRRRGQEARLRCSPMKGHSHVYWYRQLPEEGLKFMVYLQKENIIDESGMPKERFSAEFPKEGPSILRIQQVVRGDSAAYFCASSRRGSEQYFGPGTRLTVT.

There are a few counts of this clone. V usage is TRBV6-1 and J usage is TRBJ2-3; D is perhaps TRBD2 (5 bases). V was trimmed by 2 bases and J by 2 bases, leaving 11 bases between them. CDR1 is MNHNS and CDR2 is SASEGT in the germline V gene. The CDR3 runs 15 residues. The CDR3 loop reads CASSELTGNTDTQYF. The CDR3 bases are TGTGCCAGCAGTGAACTCACGGGAAACACAGATACGCAGTATTTT.

The chain links TRBV6-5 to TRBJ1-2; perhaps TRBD1 as D (5 bases). This CDR3 contains 13 residues. CDR1 is MNHEY and CDR2 is SVGAGI in the germline V gene. Trimming shortened V by 5 bases and J by 8 bases, and 15 bases separated the two germline ends. CDR3 in DNA: TGTGCCAGCAGTACTTTGGGGGGGTACGGCTACACCTTC. It specifies CASSTLGGYGYTF.

This clone was counted a few times. The V gene is TRBV4-1, the J gene TRBJ1-4; a weak D match, TRBD1 (5 bases). The germline gives CDR1 MGHRA, CDR2 YSYEKL. Deletions cut 8 bases from V and 8 bases from J, with 24 bases between. This CDR3 region has 16 residues. The CDR3 sequence: CASHGPAVGLREKLFF. The DNA for the CDR3 is TGCGCCAGCCACGGCCCTGCGGTGGGGCTTCGGGAAAAACTGTTTTTT.

V usage is TRBV11-2 and J usage is TRBJ2-7; 9 bases are shared with TRBD2. With 5 bases clipped from V and 5 bases from J, the junction kept 1 base outside the gene matches. This CDR3 contains 12 residues. Germline-derived CDR1 and CDR2 are SGHAT and FQNNGV. The CDR3 bases are TGTGCCAGCAGCCGGACTAGCGACGAGCAGTACTTC. This gives the protein CASSRTSDEQYF. The variable domain in full, with the rest retrieved from reference TRBV11-2 and TRBJ2-7, is EAGVAQSPRYKIIEKRQSVAFWCNPISGHATLYWYQQILGQGPKLLIQFQNNGVVDDSQLPKDRFSAERLKGVDSTLKIQPAKLEDSAVYLCASSRTSDEQYFGPGTRLTVT.

The V gene is TRBV15, the J gene TRBJ2-5; 9 nucleotides agree with TRBD2. CDR1 LNHNV and CDR2 YYDKDF come from the germline V gene (reference sequence). This CDR3 is 17 amino acids long. Trimming cost V 2 bases and J 4 bases; bases outside gene matches: 11. The CDR3 is CATSRRLAGGPSETQYF. CDR3 nucleotide sequence: TGTGCCACCAGCAGAAGACTTGCGGGGGGGCCGTCAGAGACCCAGTACTTC.

This sequence joins TRBV28 and TRBJ1-2; 8 positions match TRBD1. V was pared by 2 bases and J by 3 bases, with 5 bases of the junction left unmatched. Germline V gives CDR1 MDHEN, CDR2 SYDVKM. The CDR3 is 15 amino acids. The chain's CDR3 is CASSLTGGSHYGYTF. The CDR3 nucleotides read TGTGCCAGCAGTTTAACAGGGGGAAGTCACTATGGCTACACCTTC.

This clone was detected a few times. The rearrangement joins TRBV10-3 to TRBJ1-1; TRBD1 matches at 8 bases. Germline V gives CDR1 ENHRY, CDR2 SYGVKD. The CDR3 extends over 17 amino acids. V was clipped by 0 bases and J by 1 base; unmatched bases: 7. The CDR3 sequence: CAISESEAGGRNTEAFF. CDR3 coding DNA: TGTGCCATCAGTGAGTCCGAGGCAGGGGGCAGGAACACTGAAGCTTTCTTT.